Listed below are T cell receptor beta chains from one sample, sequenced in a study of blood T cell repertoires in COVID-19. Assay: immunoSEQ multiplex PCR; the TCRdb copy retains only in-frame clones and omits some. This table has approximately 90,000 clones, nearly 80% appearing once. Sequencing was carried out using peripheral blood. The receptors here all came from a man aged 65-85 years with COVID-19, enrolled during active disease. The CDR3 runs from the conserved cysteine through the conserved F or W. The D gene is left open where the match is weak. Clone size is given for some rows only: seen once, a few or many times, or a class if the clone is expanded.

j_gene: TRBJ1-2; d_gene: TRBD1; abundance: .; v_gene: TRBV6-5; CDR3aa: CASNPDRISYGYTF; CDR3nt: TGTGCCAGCAACCCGGACAGGATATCTTATGGCTACACCTTC
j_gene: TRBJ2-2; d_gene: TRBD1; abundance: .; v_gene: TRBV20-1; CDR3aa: CSASDGTVNTGELFF; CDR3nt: TGCAGTGCTAGTGACGGGACAGTGAACACCGGGGAGCTGTTTTTT
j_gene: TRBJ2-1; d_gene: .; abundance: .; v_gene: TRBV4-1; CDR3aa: CASSQAPSQSGEQFF; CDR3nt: TGCGCCAGCAGCCAAGCCCCCTCTCAATCGGGTGAGCAGTTCTTC
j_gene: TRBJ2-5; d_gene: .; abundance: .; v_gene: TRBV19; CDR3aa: CASSIPGRGETQYF; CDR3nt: TGTGCCAGTAGTATACCGGGGAGAGGAGAGACCCAGTACTTC
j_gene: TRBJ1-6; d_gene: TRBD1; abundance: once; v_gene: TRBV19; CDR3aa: CASSRTGANTYNSPLHF; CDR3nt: TGTGCCAGTAGTAGGACAGGGGCAAATACCTATAATTCACCCCTCCACTTT
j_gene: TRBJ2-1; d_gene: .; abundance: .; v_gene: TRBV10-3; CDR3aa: CAISVAVAPNEQFF; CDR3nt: TGTGCCATCAGTGTGGCGGTAGCGCCCAATGAGCAGTTCTTC
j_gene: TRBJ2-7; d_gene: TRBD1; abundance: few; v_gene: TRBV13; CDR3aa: CASSLEQGTTYEQYF; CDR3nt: TGTGCCAGCAGCTTAGAACAGGGGACCACCTACGAGCAGTACTTC
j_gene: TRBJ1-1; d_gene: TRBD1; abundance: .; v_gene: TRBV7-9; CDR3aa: CASSLGQGHAEAFF; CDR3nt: TGTGCCAGCAGCCTCGGACAGGGCCACGCTGAAGCTTTCTTT
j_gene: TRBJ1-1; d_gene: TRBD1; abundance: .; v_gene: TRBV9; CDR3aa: CASSVLGTGGAAFF; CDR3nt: TGTGCCAGCAGCGTCTTAGGGACAGGAGGTGCAGCTTTCTTT
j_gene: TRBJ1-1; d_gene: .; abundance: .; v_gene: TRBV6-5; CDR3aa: CASQWEEQAEAFF; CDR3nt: TGTGCCAGCCAGTGGGAGGAACAGGCTGAAGCTTTCTTT
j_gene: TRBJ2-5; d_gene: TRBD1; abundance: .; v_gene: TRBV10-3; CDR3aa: CAISESVFGQGAGETQYF; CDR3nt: TGTGCCATCAGTGAGTCAGTTTTCGGACAGGGGGCTGGTGAGACCCAGTACTTC
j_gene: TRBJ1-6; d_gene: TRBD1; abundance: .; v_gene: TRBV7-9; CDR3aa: CASSSGTEYNSPLHF; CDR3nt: TGTGCCAGCAGCTCCGGGACAGAGTATAATTCACCCCTCCACTTT
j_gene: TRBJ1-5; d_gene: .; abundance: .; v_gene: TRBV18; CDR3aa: CASSPPSGMGGNQPQHF; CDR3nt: TGTGCCAGCTCACCACCATCCGGGATGGGTGGCAATCAGCCCCAGCATTTT
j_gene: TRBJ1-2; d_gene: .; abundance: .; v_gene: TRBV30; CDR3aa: CAWSVKAGAFYTF; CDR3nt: TGTGCCTGGAGTGTTAAGGCAGGGGCTTTCTACACCTTC
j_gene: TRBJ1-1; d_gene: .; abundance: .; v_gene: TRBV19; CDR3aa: CASSPQGYTEAFF; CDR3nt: TGTGCCAGTAGTCCACAGGGCTACACTGAAGCTTTCTTT
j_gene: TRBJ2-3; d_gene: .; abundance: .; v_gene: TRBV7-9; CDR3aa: CASSLASGDTQYF; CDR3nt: TGTGCCAGCAGCTTAGCGTCAGGGGATACGCAGTATTTT
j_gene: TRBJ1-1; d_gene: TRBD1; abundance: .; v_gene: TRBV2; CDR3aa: CASRPQGVYTEAFF; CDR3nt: TGTGCCAGCAGACCCCAGGGGGTGTACACTGAAGCTTTCTTT
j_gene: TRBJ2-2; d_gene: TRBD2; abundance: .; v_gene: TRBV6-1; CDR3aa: CASSENPWGGDTGELFF; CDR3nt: TGTGCCAGCAGTGAAAACCCCTGGGGGGGGGACACCGGGGAGCTGTTTTTT
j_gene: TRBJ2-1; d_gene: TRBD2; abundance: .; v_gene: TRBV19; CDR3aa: CASSRGGANEQFF; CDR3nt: TGTGCCAGTAGCCGCGGGGGGGCCAATGAGCAGTTCTTC
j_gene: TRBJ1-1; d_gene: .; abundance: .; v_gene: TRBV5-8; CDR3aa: CASTRSGNTEAFF; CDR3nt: TGTGCCAGCACCCGGAGTGGGAACACTGAAGCTTTCTTT
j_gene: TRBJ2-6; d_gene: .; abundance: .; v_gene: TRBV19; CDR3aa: CASSQTGSPNSGANVLTF; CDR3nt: TGTGCCAGTAGCCAAACAGGGTCCCCGAACTCTGGGGCCAACGTCCTGACTTTC
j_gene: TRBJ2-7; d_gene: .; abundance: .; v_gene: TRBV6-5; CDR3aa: CASGTWGEQYF; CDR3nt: TGTGCCAGCGGGACATGGGGAGAGCAGTACTTC
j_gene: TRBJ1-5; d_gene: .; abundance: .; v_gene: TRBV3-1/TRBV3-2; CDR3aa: CASSQGLQNEPQHF; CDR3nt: TGTGCCAGCAGCCAAGGTTTACAGAATGAGCCCCAGCATTTT
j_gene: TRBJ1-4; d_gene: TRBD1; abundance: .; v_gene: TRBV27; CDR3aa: CASSPDRGSTNEKLFF; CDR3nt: TGTGCCAGCAGTCCCGACAGGGGCTCAACTAATGAAAAACTGTTTTTT
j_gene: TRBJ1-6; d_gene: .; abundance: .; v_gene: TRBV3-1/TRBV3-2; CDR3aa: CASSHGGFNSPLHF; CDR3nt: TGTGCCAGCAGCCATGGGGGGTTCAATTCACCCCTCCACTTT
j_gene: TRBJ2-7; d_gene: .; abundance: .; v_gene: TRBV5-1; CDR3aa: CASSPARGGESPPVIDSYEQYF; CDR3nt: TGCGCCAGCAGCCCGGCGAGGGGGGGGGAGTCCCCCCCGGTAATTGACTCCTACGAGCAGTACTTC
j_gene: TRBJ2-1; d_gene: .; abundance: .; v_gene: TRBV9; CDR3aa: CASSGFSSYNEQFF; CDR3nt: TGTGCCAGCAGCGGCTTCAGCTCCTACAATGAGCAGTTCTTC
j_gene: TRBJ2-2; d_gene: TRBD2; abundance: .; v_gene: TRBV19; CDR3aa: CASRVTSGRSNTGELFF; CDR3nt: TGTGCCAGTAGGGTTACTAGCGGGAGGTCGAACACCGGGGAGCTGTTTTTT
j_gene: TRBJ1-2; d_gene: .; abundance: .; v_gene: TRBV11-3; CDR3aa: CASSPTITNLLGYTF; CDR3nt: TGTGCCAGCAGCCCGACTATCACCAACCTTCTAGGCTACACCTTC
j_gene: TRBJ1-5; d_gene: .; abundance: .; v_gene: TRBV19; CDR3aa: CASSMSGQGFQPQHF; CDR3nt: TGTGCCAGTAGTATGAGTGGGCAGGGGTTCCAGCCCCAGCATTTT
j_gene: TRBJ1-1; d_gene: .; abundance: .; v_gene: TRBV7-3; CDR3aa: CASSLNRNTEAFF; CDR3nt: TGTGCCAGCAGCTTAAACAGGAACACTGAAGCTTTCTTT
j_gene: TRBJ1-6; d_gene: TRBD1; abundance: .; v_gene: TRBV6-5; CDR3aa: CASSLRTGNSPLHF; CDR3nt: TGTGCCAGCAGTTTGAGGACAGGGAATTCACCCCTCCACTTT
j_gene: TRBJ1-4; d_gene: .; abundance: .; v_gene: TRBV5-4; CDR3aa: CASSTWSGGDEKLFF; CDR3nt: TGTGCCAGCAGCACCTGGAGCGGCGGTGATGAAAAACTGTTTTTT
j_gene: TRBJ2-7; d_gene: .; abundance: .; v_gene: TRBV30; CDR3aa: CAWSNAGAGGEQYF; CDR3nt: TGTGCCTGGAGTAACGCAGGGGCCGGGGGGGAGCAGTACTTC
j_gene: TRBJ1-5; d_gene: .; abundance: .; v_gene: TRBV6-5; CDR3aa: CASHSNSNQPQHF; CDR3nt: TGTGCCAGCCATTCTAATAGCAATCAGCCCCAGCATTTT
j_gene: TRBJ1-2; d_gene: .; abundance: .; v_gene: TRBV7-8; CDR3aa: CASSLAGSAGYGYTF; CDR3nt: TGTGCCAGCAGCTTAGCAGGTAGCGCCGGCTATGGCTACACCTTC
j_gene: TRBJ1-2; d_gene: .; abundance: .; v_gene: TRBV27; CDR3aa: CASSLTANYGYTF; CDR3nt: TGTGCCAGCAGTTTGACAGCTAACTATGGCTACACCTTC
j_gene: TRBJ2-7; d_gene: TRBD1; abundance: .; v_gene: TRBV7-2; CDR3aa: CASSLRTGGRLESYEQYF; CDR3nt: TGTGCCAGCAGCTTGAGGACAGGGGGGAGGTTGGAGTCCTACGAGCAGTACTTC
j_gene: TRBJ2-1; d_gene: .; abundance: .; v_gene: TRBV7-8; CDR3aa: CASSRGTHNEQFF; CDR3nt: TGTGCCAGCAGCCGAGGGACTCACAATGAGCAGTTCTTC
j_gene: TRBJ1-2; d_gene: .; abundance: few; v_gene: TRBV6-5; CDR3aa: CASSYHGGLEGYTF; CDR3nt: TGTGCCAGCAGTTACCACGGAGGCCTAGAAGGCTACACCTTC
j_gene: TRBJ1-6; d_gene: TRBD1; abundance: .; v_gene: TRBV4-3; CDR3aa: CASSQEMVTGGNSPLHF; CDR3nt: TGCGCCAGCAGCCAAGAGATGGTGACAGGGGGGAATTCACCCCTCCACTTT
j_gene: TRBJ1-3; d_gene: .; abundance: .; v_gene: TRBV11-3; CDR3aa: CASSQSHGSGNTIYF; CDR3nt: TGTGCCAGCAGCCAATCCCACGGCTCTGGAAACACCATATATTTT
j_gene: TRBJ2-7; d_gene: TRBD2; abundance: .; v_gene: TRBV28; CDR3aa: CASSSGRRYEQYF; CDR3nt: TGTGCCAGCAGTAGCGGGAGAAGGTACGAGCAGTACTTC
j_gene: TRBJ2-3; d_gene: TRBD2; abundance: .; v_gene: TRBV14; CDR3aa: CASSRYGLAGSTDTQYF; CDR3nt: TGTGCCAGCAGCCGATATGGACTAGCGGGTAGCACAGATACGCAGTATTTT
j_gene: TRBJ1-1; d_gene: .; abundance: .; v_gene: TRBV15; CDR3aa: CATSRDPKGESEAFF; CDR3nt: TGTGCCACCAGCAGAGACCCTAAGGGGGAATCTGAAGCTTTCTTT